These 17 T cell receptor beta chains were all obtained from the same sample, sequenced in a study of cytomegalovirus exposure and HLA in healthy donors. A multiplex PCR was run with 60 Vbeta primers and 13 Jbeta primers. The protocol was immunoSEQ multiplex PCR, while the TCRdb copy is restricted to in-frame clones and leaves out a portion. Of just over 150,000 clones listed, roughly 84% are singletons. The sample comprised PBMCs. All receptors come from a man younger than 30 in good health and CMV-seropositive.

A single count supports this clone. This chain links TRBV10-3 with TRBJ1-3; the D gene is possibly TRBD1 (5 bases). With 11 bases removed from V and 1 base from J, the gap between germline ends came to 15 bases. Germline loops: CDR1 ENHRY, CDR2 SYGVKD. CDR3 length equals 14 residues. The CDR3 reads CAARFGGSGNTIYF. CDR3 in DNA: TGTGCCGCTCGTTTCGGGGGATCTGGAAACACCATATATTTT.

The chain uses TRBV11-3 and TRBJ1-1; 8 nucleotides agree with TRBD1. CDR1 and CDR2 from the germline V gene are SGHNT and YENEEA. V lost 5 bases to trimming and J lost 3 bases; unmatched junction nucleotides: 8. This CDR3 is built from 15 residues. The CDR3 protein is CASSPRTGRDTEAFF. Written as DNA, the CDR3 is TGTGCCAGCAGCCCCCGGACAGGGCGGGACACTGAAGCTTTCTTT.

CDR3 DNA sequence: TGTGCCAGCTCGAAAGGGGGATACAACGCAGATACGCAGTATTTT. This translates into CASSKGGYNADTQYF. The chain recombines TRBV6-6 with TRBJ2-3; TRBD1 is a possible D gene (6 bases). The CDR3 consists of 15 residues. Germline assignment: CDR1 MNHNY and CDR2 SVGAGI (reference sequence). V lost 8 bases and J 4 bases, leaving 19 bases between the germline ends.

The chain uses TRBV19 and TRBJ1-2; D perhaps matches TRBD1 (6 bases). In germline, CDR1 is LNHDA, CDR2 SQIVND (reference sequence). The germline V and J ends were trimmed by 7 bases and 2 bases, with 8 bases remaining between them. This CDR3 spans 12 amino acids. The CDR3 reads CASTTGNYGYTF. The CDR3 region has the DNA TGTGCCAGTACTACAGGGAACTATGGCTACACCTTC.

The chain carries TRBV19 and TRBJ2-1, with D possibly being TRBD2 (5 bases). Trimming cost V 2 bases and J 4 bases, with 18 bases left between them. Germline V gene data show CDR1 as LNHDA and CDR2 as SQIVND (reference sequence). The CDR3 is 17 residues long. CDR3 amino acids: CASSINSGMGYYNEQFF. As DNA, the CDR3 is TGTGCCAGTAGTATAAATTCGGGGATGGGCTATTACAATGAGCAGTTCTTC.

V gene TRBV19 combines with J gene TRBJ1-1; TRBD1 might be the D (5 bases). The CDR3 length is 14 residues. The V gene lost 1 base and the J gene lost 7 bases, with 13 bases spanning the gap. Germline V gene lookup returns CDR1 LNHDA and CDR2 SQIVND (reference sequence). CDR3 sequence reads: CASSIAPGLGEAFF. For the CDR3, the DNA is TGTGCCAGTAGTATAGCCCCAGGGTTGGGTGAAGCTTTCTTT.

CDR3 sequence (DNA): TGTGCCAGCAGCTTAACTCCCGAGAACTATGGCTACACCTTC. Its protein product is CASSLTPENYGYTF. The chain is built from TRBV7-2 and TRBJ1-2; D ambiguous. The CDR3 loop spans 14 amino acids. Germline assignment: CDR1 SGHTA and CDR2 FQGNSA. V lost 2 bases and J 2 bases, leaving 9 bases between the germline ends.

This clone was found once. This chain connects TRBV11-3 to TRBJ2-1; D is undetermined. The V end lost 5 bases, the J end lost 5 bases, and 13 bases lay between the germline ends. This CDR3 is 14 amino acids long. Germline values: CDR1 SGHNT, CDR2 YENEEA. CDR3 residues: CASSPAPSDNEQFF. Written as DNA, the CDR3 is TGTGCCAGCAGCCCCGCGCCCAGCGACAATGAGCAGTTCTTC.

This chain connects TRBV4-1 to TRBJ1-6; weak D call: TRBD1 (6 bases). Germline lookup yields CDR1 MGHRA and CDR2 YSYEKL. This CDR3 region has 14 residues. The V end was cut by 3 bases, the J end by 7 bases, with 10 bases between. The chain's CDR3 is CASSHRTENSPLHF. CDR3 DNA: TGCGCCAGCAGCCACAGGACAGAAAATTCACCCCTCCACTTT.

The V and J genes are TRBV27 and TRBJ1-1; TRBD1 is a possible D gene (6 bases). V lost 6 bases and J 2 bases, leaving 13 bases between the germline ends. This CDR3 region has 14 residues. The germline CDR1 and CDR2 sequences are MNHEY and SMNVEV (reference sequence). CDR3 loop: CASSPGASNTEAFF. CDR3 sequence (DNA): TGTGCCAGCAGCCCAGGGGCTTCCAACACTGAAGCTTTCTTT.

The CDR3 DNA is TGTGCCAGCAGCTTAGAGGGGGGGGAGACCCAGTACTTC. Protein product: CASSLEGGETQYF. The chain is built from TRBV7-3 and TRBJ2-5, with D possibly TRBD2 on 7 matching bases. Trimming pared 2 bases from V and 5 bases from J, leaving 9 bases between. CDR3 size: 13 residues. The germline gives CDR1 SGHTA, CDR2 FQGTGA.

This chain connects TRBV2 to TRBJ2-1; TRBD1 matches 7 bases. The germline V gene encodes CDR1 SNHLY and CDR2 FYNNEI. V lost 7 bases to trimming and J lost 6 bases; unmatched junction nucleotides: 15. The CDR3 length is 16 residues. CDR3 sequence (DNA): TGTGCCAGCACACAGTCCGGGACAGCAAGGGGCAATGAGCAGTTCTTC. It specifies CASTQSGTARGNEQFF.

The V and J genes are TRBV25-1 and TRBJ2-5; a weak D match, TRBD1 (5 bases). Germline values: CDR1 MGHDK, CDR2 SYGVNS. Trimming left V 8 bases short and J 5 bases short, with 24 bases between. The CDR3 loop spans 16 amino acids. CDR3 in DNA: TGTGCCAGCGTCCCCAGCACAGGAAAAGACCTCGAGACCCAGTACTTC. Translating it yields CASVPSTGKDLETQYF.

The CDR3 loop reads CASSQAGVSDYEQYF. CDR3 DNA sequence: TGCGCCAGCAGCCAAGCCGGAGTTTCCGACTACGAGCAGTACTTC. The chain couples TRBV4-3 to TRBJ2-7; D is unclear. The CDR3 spans 15 residues. Trimming left V 1 base short and J 3 bases short, with 13 bases between. CDR1 and CDR2 from the germline V gene are LGHNA and YSLEER.

V is TRBV11-2 and J is TRBJ1-3; D is ambiguous. Germline V gene lookup returns CDR1 SGHAT and CDR2 FQNNGV. V was shortened by 3 bases and J by 0 bases, with 15 bases between the two germline ends. This CDR3 has 17 residues. This chain's CDR3 is CASSFFSEVFSGNTIYF. CDR3 coding DNA: TGTGCCAGCAGCTTTTTCTCCGAGGTTTTCTCTGGAAACACCATATATTTT.

This chain joins TRBV11-2 and TRBJ2-7, with a possible D match to TRBD1 (5 bases). CDR3 length: 14 residues. The germline CDR1 and CDR2 sequences are SGHAT and FQNNGV. Trimming removed 3 bases at V and 6 bases at J, with 15 bases between. CDR3 sequence reads: CASSFGAGLGEQYF. CDR3 sequence (DNA): TGTGCCAGCAGCTTTGGGGCAGGGTTGGGCGAGCAGTACTTC.

The chain has TRBV27 and TRBJ2-1; D is perhaps TRBD1 (6 bases). The V and J ends lost 0 bases and 7 bases respectively, with 16 bases between them. Germline V gives CDR1 MNHEY, CDR2 SMNVEV (reference sequence). The CDR3 length is 16 residues. The CDR3 DNA is TGTGCCAGCAGTTTATCAGAGGGGGATCGGGTGAATGAGCAGTTCTTC. Translating gives CASSLSEGDRVNEQFF.